One and the same sample provided the 5 T cell receptor beta chains below, sequenced in a study of blood T cell repertoires in COVID-19. Some clones are missing from TCRdb's copy, which holds only in-frame ones; the method was immunoSEQ multiplex PCR. The data contain about 70,000 clones, under 85% of them singletons. Sequencing used peripheral blood. The origin of the receptors is a man between 70 and 80 years old with acute or convalescent COVID-19.

The chain combines TRBV10-3 with TRBJ2-4, with D possibly matching TRBD1 (6 bases). This CDR3 is built from 16 residues. Germline V gene lookup returns CDR1 ENHRY and CDR2 SYGVKD. V was pared by 0 bases and J by 1 base, with 10 bases between. Written as DNA, the CDR3 is TGTGCCATCAGTGAGTCTACAGGGCCGGCCAAAAACATTCAGTACTTC. Protein: CAISESTGPAKNIQYF.

This clone occurred a few times. The chain carries TRBV6-2 or TRBV6-3 and TRBJ1-2; 8 bases align to TRBD1. V was clipped by 2 bases and J by 3 bases; unmatched bases: 5. This CDR3 has 15 residues. CDR1 is MNHEY and CDR2 is SVGEGT in the germline V gene. The CDR3 region is CASSYVQGAYYGYTF. The CDR3 DNA reads TGTGCCAGCAGTTACGTTCAGGGGGCTTACTATGGCTACACCTTC.

The chain combines TRBV19 with TRBJ1-2; tentatively, D is TRBD1 (5 bases). There are 15 residues in the CDR3. The V end was cut by 3 bases, the J end by 3 bases, with 14 bases between. Germline CDR1 LNHDA, CDR2 SQIVND (reference sequence). The CDR3 is CASSMLSARDYGYTF. Here the CDR3 DNA reads TGTGCCAGTAGTATGTTATCCGCCAGGGACTATGGCTACACCTTC. The full variable domain, in which reference TRBV19 and TRBJ1-2 provide the parts outside the CDR3, is DGGITQSPKYLFRKEGQNVTLSCEQNLNHDAMYWYRQDPGQGLRLIYYSQIVNDFQKGDIAEGYSVSREKKESFPLTVTSAQKNPTAFYLCASSMLSARDYGYTFGSGTRLTVV.

V and J are TRBV18 and TRBJ1-2, with D tentatively TRBD1 (5 bases). Germline V lookup: CDR1 KGHSH, CDR2 LQKENI. The CDR3 totals 13 residues. The V end was cut by 6 bases, the J end by 8 bases, with 16 bases between. CDR3 DNA: TGTGCCAGCTCGCATTATGGGGGAGGCGGCTACACCTTC. Protein: CASSHYGGGGYTF.

The chain carries TRBV4-1 and TRBJ2-1; 7 nucleotides align to TRBD1. J was trimmed by 6 bases and V by 4 bases; bases with no gene match: 6. The CDR3 loop spans 14 amino acids. Germline V gives CDR1 MGHRA, CDR2 YSYEKL. CDR3 sequence reads: CASSPSTGFNEQFF. The CDR3 DNA sequence: TGCGCCAGCAGCCCTTCGACAGGGTTCAATGAGCAGTTCTTC.